The clone carrying this T cell receptor (beta chain) was seen at least ten times. Its specificity is unknown. These data originate in a study of T cell repertoires in cytomegalovirus infection. Across the whole study: Public TCR beta signatures provided an indication of both CMV infection and a matching HLA type. Study conclusions and caveats: Ex vivo, HLA-C-restricted CMV-specific TCR beta clonotypes prevailed over the rest of the response.

Trimming cost V 5 bases and J 8 bases, with 21 bases left between them. Per the germline V gene, CDR1 is SGHVS and CDR2 is FNYEAQ. This CDR3 has 15 amino acids. Via MiXCR, TCRdb re-called the reads, giving one row per CDR3 protein. Of about 920,000 distinct CDR3 sequences listed, less than 35% were seen once; the top ten hold more than 13%. The sample was cultured CD8+ T cells from PBMCs, taken from culture after CMV antigen stimulation. This TCR came from a human donor in good health (CMV status not recorded). Some clones in this sample may be carry-over from other donors' samples. The chain joins TRBV7-6 to TRBJ1-2; D ambiguous. In DNA, the CDR3 is TGTGCCAGCAGCCGAAAAACCCTAGACGACTGGGGCTACACCTTC. Translating gives CASSRKTLDDWGYTF. The full variable domain, its missing parts supplied by reference TRBV7-6 and TRBJ1-2, is GAGVSQSPRYKVTKRGQDVALRCDPISGHVSLYWYRQALGQGPEFLTYFNYEAQQDKSGLPNDRFSAERPEGSISTLTIQRTEQRDSAMYRCASSRKTLDDWGYTFGSGTRLTVV.